The 2 T cell receptor beta chains below were found in one sample sequenced in a study of metastatic and nonmetastatic thyroid tumors. Thyroid surgery took place with no prior treatment in any patient. TCRdb called clones again from the PCR reads with MiXCR. The profile shows 5,500 to 7,000 clones, more than 2.5% of them singletons. Sequencing was performed on tumor tissue. The receptors shown here come from a female donor with papillary thyroid cancer or a benign thyroid nodule (not recorded which). Some clones in this sample may be carry-over from other donors' samples.

This clone qualifies as medium-sized (0.01 to 0.1%). The J gene is TRBJ2-7, the V gene TRBV28, with 9 bases aligning to TRBD2. CDR3 length: 15 amino acids. V was pared by 5 bases and J by 5 bases, with 10 bases of the junction left unmatched. Germline CDR1 MDHEN, CDR2 SYDVKM. The CDR3, as DNA: TGTGCCAGCAGTATCGGCGGGACTAGCTACGACGAGCAGTACTTC. Amino acids: CASSIGGTSYDEQYF. Looking up the rest from reference TRBV28 and TRBJ2-7 gives the full variable domain: DVKVTQSSRYLVKRTGEKVFLECVQDMDHENMFWYRQDPGLGLRLIYFSYDVKMKEKGDIPEGYSVSREKKERFSLILESASTNQTSMYLCASSIGGTSYDEQYFGPGTRLTVT.

This clone was recorded at least ten times. The gene calls are TRBV4-1 and TRBJ2-1, with D perhaps TRBD2 (6 bases). Germline-derived CDR1 and CDR2 are MGHRA and YSYEKL. V lost 6 bases to trimming and J lost 9 bases, with 24 bases between them. The CDR3 totals 16 residues. CDR3 protein: CASSTPVGRSVGEQFF. CDR3 in DNA: TGCGCCAGCAGTACCCCCGTCGGGAGATCGGTTGGTGAGCAGTTCTTC.